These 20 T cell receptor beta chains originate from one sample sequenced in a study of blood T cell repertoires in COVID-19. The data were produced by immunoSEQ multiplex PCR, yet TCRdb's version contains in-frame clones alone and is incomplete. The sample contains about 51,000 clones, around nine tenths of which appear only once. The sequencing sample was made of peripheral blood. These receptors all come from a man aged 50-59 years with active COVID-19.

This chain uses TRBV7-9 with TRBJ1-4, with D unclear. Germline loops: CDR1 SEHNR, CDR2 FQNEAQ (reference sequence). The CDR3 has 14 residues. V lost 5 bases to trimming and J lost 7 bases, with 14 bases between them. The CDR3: CASSPEVLSEKLFF. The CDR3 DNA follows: TGTGCCAGCAGCCCCGAAGTTCTAAGTGAAAAACTGTTTTTT.

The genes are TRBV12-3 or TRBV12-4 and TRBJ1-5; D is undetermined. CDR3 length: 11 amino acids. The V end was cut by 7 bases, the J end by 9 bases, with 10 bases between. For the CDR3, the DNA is TGTGCCAGCACCCTCGGAGGGCCCCAGCATTTT. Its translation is CASTLGGPQHF.

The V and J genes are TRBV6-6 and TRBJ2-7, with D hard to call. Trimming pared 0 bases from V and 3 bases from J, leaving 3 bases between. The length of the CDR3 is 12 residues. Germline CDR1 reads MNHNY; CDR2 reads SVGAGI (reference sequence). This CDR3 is CASSYSRYEQYF. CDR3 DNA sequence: TGTGCCAGCAGTTACTCCCGCTACGAGCAGTACTTC.

The CDR3: CASSLVPDMNTEAFF. In nucleotides, the CDR3 is TGTGCCAGCAGCTTAGTGCCGGACATGAACACTGAAGCTTTCTTT. This chain links TRBV11-2 with TRBJ1-1; tentatively, D is TRBD1 (5 bases). Trimming stripped 1 base from V and 0 bases from J, with 9 bases between. The CDR3 runs 15 residues. CDR1 is SGHAT and CDR2 is FQNNGV in the germline V gene.

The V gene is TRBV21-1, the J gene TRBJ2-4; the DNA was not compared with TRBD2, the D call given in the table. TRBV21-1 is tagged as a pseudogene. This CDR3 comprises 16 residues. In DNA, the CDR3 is TGTGCCAGCAGTCCCCGAGGGATATGGGCCAAAAACATTCAGTACTTC. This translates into CASSPRGIWAKNIQYF.

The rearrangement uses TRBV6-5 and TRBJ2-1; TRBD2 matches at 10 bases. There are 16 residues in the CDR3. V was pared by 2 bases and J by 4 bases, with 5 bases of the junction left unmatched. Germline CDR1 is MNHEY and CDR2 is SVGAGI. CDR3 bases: TGTGCCAGCAGTTACGACGGGACTAGCGCTTACAATGAGCAGTTCTTC. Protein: CASSYDGTSAYNEQFF.

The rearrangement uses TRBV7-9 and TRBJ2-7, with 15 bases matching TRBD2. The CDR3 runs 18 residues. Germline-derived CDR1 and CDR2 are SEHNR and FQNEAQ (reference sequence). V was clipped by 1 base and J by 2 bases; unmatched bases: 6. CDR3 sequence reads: CASSLGTSGRAPAYEQYF. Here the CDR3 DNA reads TGTGCCAGCAGCTTAGGGACTAGCGGGAGGGCCCCCGCCTACGAGCAGTACTTC.

The DNA of the CDR3 is TGTGCCAGCAGCTTGGGGACAGGCAATCAGCCCCAGCATTTT. Its translation: CASSLGTGNQPQHF. The chain employs TRBV5-6 and TRBJ1-5, with D tentatively TRBD1 (6 bases). The CDR3 loop spans 14 amino acids. Germline CDR1 is SGHDT and CDR2 is YYEEEE. The germline V and J ends were trimmed by 0 bases and 2 bases, with 6 bases remaining between them.

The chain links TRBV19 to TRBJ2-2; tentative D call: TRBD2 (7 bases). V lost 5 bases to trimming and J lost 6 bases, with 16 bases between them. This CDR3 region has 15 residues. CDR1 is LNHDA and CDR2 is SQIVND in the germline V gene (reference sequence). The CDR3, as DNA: TGTGCCAGTAGTCGCGGCGGGGGCTGGTCCGGGGAGCTGTTTTTT. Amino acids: CASSRGGGWSGELFF.

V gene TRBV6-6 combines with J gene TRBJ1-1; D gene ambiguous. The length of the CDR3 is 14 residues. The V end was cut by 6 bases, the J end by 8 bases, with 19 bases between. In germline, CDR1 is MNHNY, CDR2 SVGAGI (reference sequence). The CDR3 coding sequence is TGTGCCAGCAGAGATTACAGTGTCCGATCCGAAGCTTTCTTT. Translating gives CASRDYSVRSEAFF.

Written as DNA, the CDR3 is TGTGCCAGCTCGGGACAGGGGGGGCCAGATACGCAGTATTTT. Translating it yields CASSGQGGPDTQYF. The V call is TRBV6-5, the J call TRBJ2-3; 11 positions match TRBD1. This CDR3 contains 14 residues. V shed 8 bases and J 4 bases; nucleotides not matched to a gene: 5. Germline V CDR1 and CDR2: MNHEY, SVGAGI.

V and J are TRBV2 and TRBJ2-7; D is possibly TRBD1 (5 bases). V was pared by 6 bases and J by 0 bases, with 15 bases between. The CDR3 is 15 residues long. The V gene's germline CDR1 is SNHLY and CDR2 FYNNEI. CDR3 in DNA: TGTGCCAGCAGCAGACAGATACAGAGCTCCTACGAGCAGTACTTC. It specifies CASSRQIQSSYEQYF.

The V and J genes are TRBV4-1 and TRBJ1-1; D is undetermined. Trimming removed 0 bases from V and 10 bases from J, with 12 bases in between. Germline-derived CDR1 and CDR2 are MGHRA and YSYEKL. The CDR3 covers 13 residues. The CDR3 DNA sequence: TGCGCCAGCAGCCAAGATTCAACAAGGAGAGCTTTCTTT. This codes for CASSQDSTRRAFF.

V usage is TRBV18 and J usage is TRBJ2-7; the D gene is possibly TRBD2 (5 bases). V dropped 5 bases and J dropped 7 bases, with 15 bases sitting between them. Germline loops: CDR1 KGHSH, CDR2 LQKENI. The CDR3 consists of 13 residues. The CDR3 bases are TGTGCCAGCTCATCTCGGTTATCGGGAGAGCAGTACTTC. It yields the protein CASSSRLSGEQYF.

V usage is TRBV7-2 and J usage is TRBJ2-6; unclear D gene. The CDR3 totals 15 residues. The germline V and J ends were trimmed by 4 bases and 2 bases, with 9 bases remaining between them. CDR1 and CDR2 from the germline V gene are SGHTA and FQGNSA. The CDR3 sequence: CASSSPRAGANVLTF. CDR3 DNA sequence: TGTGCCAGCAGCTCCCCTCGCGCTGGGGCCAACGTCCTGACTTTC.

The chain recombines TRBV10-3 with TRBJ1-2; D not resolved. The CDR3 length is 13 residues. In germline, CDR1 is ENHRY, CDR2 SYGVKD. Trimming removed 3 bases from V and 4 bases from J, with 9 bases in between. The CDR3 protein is CAISDRASYGYTF. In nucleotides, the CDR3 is TGTGCCATCAGTGACCGAGCGTCCTATGGCTACACCTTC.

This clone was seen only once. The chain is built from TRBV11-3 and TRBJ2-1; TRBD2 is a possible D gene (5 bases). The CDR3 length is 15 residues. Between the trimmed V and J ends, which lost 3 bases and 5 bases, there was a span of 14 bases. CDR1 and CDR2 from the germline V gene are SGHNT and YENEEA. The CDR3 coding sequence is TGTGCCAGCAGCTTTGGCCGGGTGGGAGACAATGAGCAGTTCTTC. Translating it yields CASSFGRVGDNEQFF.

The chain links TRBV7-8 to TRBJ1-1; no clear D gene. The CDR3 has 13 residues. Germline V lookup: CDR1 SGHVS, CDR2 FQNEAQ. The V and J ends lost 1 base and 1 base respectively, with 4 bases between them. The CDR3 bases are TGTGCCAGCAGCTTAGTGCGGAACACTGAAGCTTTCTTT. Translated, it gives CASSLVRNTEAFF.

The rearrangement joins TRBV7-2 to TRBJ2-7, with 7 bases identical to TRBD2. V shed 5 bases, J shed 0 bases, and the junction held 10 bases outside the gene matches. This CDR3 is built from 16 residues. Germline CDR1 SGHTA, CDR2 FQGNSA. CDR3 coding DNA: TGTGCCAGCAGCAAACGGGCTAGCGGAATCTCCTACGAGCAGTACTTC. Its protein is CASSKRASGISYEQYF.

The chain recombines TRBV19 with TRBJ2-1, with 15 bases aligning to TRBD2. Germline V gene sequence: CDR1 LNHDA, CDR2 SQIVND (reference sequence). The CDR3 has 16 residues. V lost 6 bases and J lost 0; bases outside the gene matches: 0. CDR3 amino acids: CASRGLAGGSYNEQFF. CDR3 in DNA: TGTGCCAGTAGGGGACTAGCGGGAGGCTCCTACAATGAGCAGTTCTTC.